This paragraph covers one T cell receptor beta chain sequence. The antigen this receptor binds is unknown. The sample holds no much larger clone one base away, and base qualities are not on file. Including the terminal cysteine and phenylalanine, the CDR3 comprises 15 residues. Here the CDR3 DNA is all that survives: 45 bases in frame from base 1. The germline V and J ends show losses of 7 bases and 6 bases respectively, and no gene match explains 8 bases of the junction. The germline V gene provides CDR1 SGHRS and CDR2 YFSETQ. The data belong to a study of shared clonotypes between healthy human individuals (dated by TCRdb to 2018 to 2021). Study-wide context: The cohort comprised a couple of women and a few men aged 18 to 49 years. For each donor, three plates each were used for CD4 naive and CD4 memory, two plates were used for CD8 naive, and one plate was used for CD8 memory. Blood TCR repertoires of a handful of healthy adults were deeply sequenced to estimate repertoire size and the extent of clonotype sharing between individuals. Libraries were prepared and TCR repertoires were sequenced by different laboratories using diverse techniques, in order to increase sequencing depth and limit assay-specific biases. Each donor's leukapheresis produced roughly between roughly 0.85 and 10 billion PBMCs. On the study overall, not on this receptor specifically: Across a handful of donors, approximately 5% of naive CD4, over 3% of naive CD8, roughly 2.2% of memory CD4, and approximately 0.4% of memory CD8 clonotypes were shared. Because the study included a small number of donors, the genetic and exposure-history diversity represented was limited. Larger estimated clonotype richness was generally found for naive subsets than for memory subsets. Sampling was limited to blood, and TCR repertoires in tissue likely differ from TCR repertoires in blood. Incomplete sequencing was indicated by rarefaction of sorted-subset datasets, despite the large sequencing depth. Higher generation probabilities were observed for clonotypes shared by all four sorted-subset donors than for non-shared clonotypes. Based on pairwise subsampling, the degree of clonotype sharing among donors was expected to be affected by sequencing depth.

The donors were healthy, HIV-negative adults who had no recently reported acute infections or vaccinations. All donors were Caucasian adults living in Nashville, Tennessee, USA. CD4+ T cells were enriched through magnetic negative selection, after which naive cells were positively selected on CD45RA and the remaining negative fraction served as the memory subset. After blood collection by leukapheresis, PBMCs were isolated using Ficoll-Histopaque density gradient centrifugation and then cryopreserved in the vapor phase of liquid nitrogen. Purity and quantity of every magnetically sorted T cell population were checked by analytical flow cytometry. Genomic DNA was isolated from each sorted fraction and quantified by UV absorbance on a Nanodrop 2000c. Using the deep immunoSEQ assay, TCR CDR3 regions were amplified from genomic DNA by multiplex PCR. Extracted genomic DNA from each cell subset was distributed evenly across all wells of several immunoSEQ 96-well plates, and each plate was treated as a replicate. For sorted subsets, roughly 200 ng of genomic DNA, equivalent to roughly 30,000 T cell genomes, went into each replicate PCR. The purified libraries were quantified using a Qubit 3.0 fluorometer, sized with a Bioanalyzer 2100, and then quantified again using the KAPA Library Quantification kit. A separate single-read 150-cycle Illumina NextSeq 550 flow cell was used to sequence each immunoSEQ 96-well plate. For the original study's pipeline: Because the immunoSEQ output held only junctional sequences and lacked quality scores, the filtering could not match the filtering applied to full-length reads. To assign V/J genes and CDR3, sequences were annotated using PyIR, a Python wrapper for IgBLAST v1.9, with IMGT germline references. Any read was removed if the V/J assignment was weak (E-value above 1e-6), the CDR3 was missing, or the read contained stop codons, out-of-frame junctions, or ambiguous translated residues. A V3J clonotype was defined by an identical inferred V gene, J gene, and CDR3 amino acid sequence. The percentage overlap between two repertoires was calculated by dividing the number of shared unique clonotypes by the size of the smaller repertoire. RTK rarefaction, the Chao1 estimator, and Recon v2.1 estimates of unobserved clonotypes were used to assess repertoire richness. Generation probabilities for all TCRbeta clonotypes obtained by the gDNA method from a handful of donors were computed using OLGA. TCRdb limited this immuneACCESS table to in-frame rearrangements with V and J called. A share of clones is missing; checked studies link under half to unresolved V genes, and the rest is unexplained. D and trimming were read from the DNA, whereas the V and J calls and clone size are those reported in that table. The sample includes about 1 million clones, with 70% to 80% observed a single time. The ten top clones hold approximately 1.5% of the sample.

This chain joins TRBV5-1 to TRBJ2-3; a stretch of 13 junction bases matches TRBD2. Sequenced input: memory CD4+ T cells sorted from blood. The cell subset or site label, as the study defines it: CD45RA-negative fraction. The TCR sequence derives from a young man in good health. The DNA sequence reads TGCGCCAGCGAACCTACTAGCGGGGGGGCCGATACGCAGTATTTT. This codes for CASEPTSGGADTQYF.